Sequencing of this T cell receptor beta chain was carried out in a study of beta chain features in type 1 diabetes (dated by TCRdb to 2016 to 2018). General notes on the study: Mean age, gender distribution, total cell number and subset yield did not differ between patients and healthy donors. In the study, TCRB repertoires of sorted circulating CD4+ T cell subsets from recently diagnosed type 1 diabetes patients were compared with those of matched healthy donors. A total of about 110,000,000 sorted cells were examined across all samples, and a strong correlation was observed between cell number per subset and RNA yield. Naive and central memory subsets were obtained from all 30 or so donors, but regulatory and stem cell-like memory subsets were isolated from only 8 patients and roughly 8 healthy donors.

Study-level results and caveats: Because cDNA was sequenced instead of genomic DNA, highly expressing activated cells could be over-represented, though the groups showed no difference in activation or CD3 levels. Type 1 diabetes patients showed a moderate but significant shortening of TCRB CDR3 length in all four CD4+ subsets. Patients with type 1 diabetes made fewer insertions and deleted more nucleotides at VDJ recombination sites, implying thymic rearrangement abnormalities. Because small numbers of individuals were included in the HLA sub-analyses, any influence of HLA type on TCRB rearrangement was left unresolved. Naive, central memory and regulatory TCRB repertoires appeared to be more similar among patients than among healthy donors. Shorter templates might have been favored by PCR, but patient and control samples were amplified and corrected together, so both groups would have been affected equally by any skew.

Each donor gave one peripheral blood draw, roughly 110 mL on average, collected into heparinised tubes. Naive, central memory, regulatory and stem cell-like memory CD4+ T cells were sorted on a BD FACSAria II using a panel including CD45RO, CCR7, CD25, CD127, CD95 and CD27. A purity above 98% was achieved for all sorted populations. PBMCs were separated immediately by Lymphoprep density gradient centrifugation and were stained directly, without being cultured. Samples were stained and sorted in pairs, with one healthy donor and one patient per experiment, so that batch effects were minimized. All of the isolated RNA was reverse transcribed with the High Capacity cDNA Reverse Transcription Kit, so expressed TCRB transcripts were sequenced. Deep immunoSEQ sequencing was applied to naive, central memory and regulatory T cell samples, giving an average of about 3.8 million total reads per sample. After sorted cells were lysed in RLT buffer, RNA was extracted with DNase-treated RNeasy Micro or Mini kits, with the choice depending on cell number. Each cell subset was processed separately to prevent cross-contamination, with patient and healthy donor samples processed together. Using the immunoSEQ multiplex PCR, TCRB sequences were amplified from cDNA into 87-bp fragments spanning the CDR3 region. Sequencing of the amplicons was performed on the Illumina HiSeq platform. In the source study's methods: Synthetic template baselines were used to correct PCR bias computationally, reads within Hamming distance 2 were collapsed, and singletons that could not be merged were discarded. By aligning reads against IMGT, V, D and J genes, CDR3 length, and insertions or deletions at six rearrangement sites were assigned. Clonotype counts were normalized to sorted cell number within each subset before computing true diversity and Gini coefficients with the tcR R package. The overlap coefficient, calculated on TCRB nucleotide sequences, was used to quantify repertoire sharing. Out-of-frame TCRB sequences from naive cells were analyzed as a proxy for the pre-selection repertoire. Held by TCRdb, this immuneACCESS table contains in-frame sequences only and omits some clones. Under half of the omission traces to an unresolved V gene where checked; the cause of the rest is unknown. That table is the source of V, J and clone size, and D and trimming were worked out from the DNA. The sample profile shows approximately 250,000 clones; roughly 17% of them were found once. The ten largest account for about 0.078% of the sample.

A few counts support this clone. The antigen it binds to is not known. Within one base of it there is no much larger clone, and no base qualities were kept. This sequence was found in a man aged 30 to 39 with type 1 diabetes. The sequencing input was naive CD4+ T cells from blood. The sample's cell subset or site, from its label and the paper: true naive CD4+ T cells.

The sequence in DNA is TGTGTCCAAGATGAGCAGTTCTTC. Translated, this gives CVQDEQFF. The chain couples TRBV10-3 to TRBJ2-1; the D gene cannot be resolved reliably. The germline V gene provides CDR1 ENHRY and CDR2 SYGVKD. Its CDR3 holds 8 amino acids, cysteine through phenylalanine. Only CDR3 DNA is held: 24 bases, read in frame from base 1.